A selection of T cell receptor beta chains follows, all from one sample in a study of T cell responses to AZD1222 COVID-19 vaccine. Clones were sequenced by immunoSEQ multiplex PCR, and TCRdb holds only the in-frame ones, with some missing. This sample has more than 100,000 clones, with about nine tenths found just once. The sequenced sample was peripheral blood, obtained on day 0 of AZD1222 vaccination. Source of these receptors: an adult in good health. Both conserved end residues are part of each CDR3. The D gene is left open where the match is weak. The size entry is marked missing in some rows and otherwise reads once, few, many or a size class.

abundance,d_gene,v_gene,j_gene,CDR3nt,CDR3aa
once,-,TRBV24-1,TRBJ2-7,TGTGCCACCAGCCATACAGGATCCATCGAGCAGTACTTC,CATSHTGSIEQYF
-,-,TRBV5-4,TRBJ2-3,TGTGCCAGCAGCTTGGCGGAAGATACGCAGTATTTT,CASSLAEDTQYF
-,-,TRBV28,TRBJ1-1,TGTGCCAGCAATTGGATGAACACTGAAGCTTTCTTT,CASNWMNTEAFF
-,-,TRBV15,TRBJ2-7,TGTGCCACCATGAGGAGGGGGTTTAAGCGGTCACGACCGGGCGGGCAGTACTTC,CATMRRGFKRSRPGGQYF
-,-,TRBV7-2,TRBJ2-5,TGTGCCAGCAGCTTATCGGTGACCCAGTACTTC,CASSLSVTQYF
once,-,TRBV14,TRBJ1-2,TGTGCCAGCAGCCGTCTGGAAGGGTGGGATGGCTACACCTTC,CASSRLEGWDGYTF
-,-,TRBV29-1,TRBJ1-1,TGCAGCGTTCGACGGGGAGAGGGGAAAGCTTTCTTT,CSVRRGEGKAFF
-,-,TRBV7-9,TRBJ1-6,TGTGCCAGCAGCCTACCGAACTCACCCCTCCACTTT,CASSLPNSPLHF
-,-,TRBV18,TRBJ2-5,TGTGCCAGCTCACCTCCTGGGCCCCTTCAAGAGACCCAGTACTTC,CASSPPGPLQETQYF
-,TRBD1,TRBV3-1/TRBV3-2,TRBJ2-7,TGTGCCAGCAGCCCAACGACGGGACAGGGGGCCTACGAGCAGTACTTC,CASSPTTGQGAYEQYF
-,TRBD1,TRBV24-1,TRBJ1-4,TGTGCCACCAGTGAGACCGGGACAGGGAACGAAAAACTGTTTTTT,CATSETGTGNEKLFF
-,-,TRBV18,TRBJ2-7,TGTGCCAGCTCACCACAGGGTCGGTACGAGCAGTACTTC,CASSPQGRYEQYF
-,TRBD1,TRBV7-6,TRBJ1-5,TGTGCCAGCAGCCTGGGGACAGGGACTAATCAGCCCCAGCATTTT,CASSLGTGTNQPQHF
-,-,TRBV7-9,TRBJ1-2,TGTGCCAGCAGCCGCGCCACCGCTAACTATGGCTACACCTTC,CASSRATANYGYTF
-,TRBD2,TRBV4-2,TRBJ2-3,TGTGCCAGCAACCCCGTGGGTAGCGGGAATACAGATACGCAGTATTTT,CASNPVGSGNTDTQYF
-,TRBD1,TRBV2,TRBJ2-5,TGTGCCAGCAGTGAAGCTGGAACAGGGGAAGAGACCCAGTACTTC,CASSEAGTGEETQYF
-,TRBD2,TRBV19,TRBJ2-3,TGTGCCAGTAGTATAGACCCCCCGGCGGGAGTGAAAGATACGCAGTATTTT,CASSIDPPAGVKDTQYF
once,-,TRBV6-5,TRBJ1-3,TGTGCCAGCACCACAGGGACTGGAAACACCATATATTTT,CASTTGTGNTIYF
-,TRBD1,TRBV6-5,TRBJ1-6,TGTGCCAGCTCCAGGGCGGGACAGCTAAATTCACCCCTCCACTTT,CASSRAGQLNSPLHF
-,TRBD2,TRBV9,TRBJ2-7,TGTGCCAGCAGATCTTCGACTAGCGGGAGGGGGGAGCAGTACTTC,CASRSSTSGRGEQYF